These 10 T cell receptor beta chains came from one sample sequenced in a study of blood T cell repertoires in COVID-19. The assay was immunoSEQ multiplex PCR, and TCRdb's table has in-frame clones only and misses some. Among roughly 80,000 clones listed, about 88% were seen once. Sequenced sample: peripheral blood. These receptors came from a woman at least 80 years old with active or convalescent COVID-19.

The chain carries TRBV6-2 or TRBV6-3 and TRBJ2-3, with D perhaps TRBD1 (6 bases). The germline V gene has CDR1 MNHEY and CDR2 SVGEGT. Trimming removed 5 bases from V and 4 bases from J, with 25 bases in between. There are 18 residues in the CDR3. CDR3 region: CASSSYDLGGPWADTQYF. Written as DNA, the CDR3 is TGTGCCAGCAGTAGTTACGATCTTGGGGGCCCCTGGGCAGATACGCAGTATTTT.

The genes are TRBV5-1 and TRBJ1-5; D might be TRBD1 (6 bases). The length of the CDR3 is 15 residues. From germline, CDR1 is SGHRS and CDR2 YFSETQ. The V end was cut by 0 bases, the J end by 3 bases, with 10 bases between. CDR3 sequence: CASSLEGHDNQPQHF. The CDR3, as DNA: TGCGCCAGCAGCTTGGAGGGACACGACAATCAGCCCCAGCATTTT.

V usage is TRBV28 and J usage is TRBJ2-3, with 7 bases identical to TRBD2. This CDR3 region has 16 residues. V lost 4 bases to trimming and J lost 0 bases; unmatched junction nucleotides: 7. Germline CDR1 MDHEN, CDR2 SYDVKM. CDR3 sequence reads: CASSSPASGSTDTQYF. CDR3 sequence (DNA): TGTGCCAGCAGTTCCCCTGCTAGCGGAAGCACAGATACGCAGTATTTT.

The rearrangement uses TRBV18 and TRBJ1-5, with TRBD1 matching 11 bases. The CDR3 length is 16 residues. V shed 6 bases and J 6 bases; nucleotides not matched to a gene: 10. Germline CDR1 reads KGHSH; CDR2 reads LQKENI. The CDR3: CASSLTDRGPGQPQHF. The CDR3 coding sequence is TGTGCCAGCTCTCTCACGGACAGGGGGCCCGGTCAGCCCCAGCATTTT.

This sequence joins TRBV21-1 and TRBJ1-4; no check of the table's D call, TRBD1, against the DNA was made. TRBV21-1 is annotated as a pseudogene. This CDR3 comprises 16 residues. The CDR3 DNA follows: TGTGCCAGCAGCAAAGTGGCACCTTCTACTAATGAAAAACTGTTTTTT. Its translation is CASSKVAPSTNEKLFF.

This chain joins TRBV30 and TRBJ1-1; 8 bases match TRBD1. The CDR3 contains 14 residues. V shed 3 bases and J 4 bases; nucleotides not matched to a gene: 7. Germline lookup yields CDR1 GTSNPN and CDR2 SVGIG (reference sequence). CDR3 in amino acids: CAWRADRVSTEAFF. The CDR3 coding sequence is TGTGCCTGGAGGGCGGACAGGGTGAGCACTGAAGCTTTCTTT.

This clone has just one count. The chain uses TRBV4-2 and TRBJ2-5, with 7 positions matching TRBD2. The ends lost 5 bases at V and 5 bases at J; junction bases unmatched: 11. Germline V gene data show CDR1 as LGHNA and CDR2 as YNFKEQ. CDR3 length: 15 residues. CDR3 loop: CASSDGLVPVETQYF. CDR3 sequence (DNA): TGTGCCAGCAGCGACGGACTAGTTCCTGTGGAGACCCAGTACTTC.

V usage is TRBV5-1 and J usage is TRBJ2-1; 11 bases map to TRBD2. Germline V gives CDR1 SGHRS, CDR2 YFSETQ. CDR3 length: 15 residues. V lost 4 bases, J lost 4 bases, and 4 bases stayed unmatched. CDR3 sequence reads: CASSGGTSGYNEQFF. The DNA of the CDR3 is TGCGCCAGCAGCGGCGGGACTAGCGGTTACAATGAGCAGTTCTTC.

This clone was counted a few times. The chain employs TRBV18 and TRBJ2-3, with 8 bases that match TRBD2. V shed 3 bases, J shed 7 bases, and the junction held 12 bases outside the gene matches. Looked up from germline, CDR1 is KGHSH and CDR2 is LQKENI. The CDR3 covers 16 residues. The CDR3 spells CASSPATGGLIYTQYF. The DNA for the CDR3 is TGTGCCAGCTCACCCGCGACGGGGGGGCTAATTTATACGCAGTATTTT.

The chain is built from TRBV28 and TRBJ1-2, with 10 bases matching TRBD1. The CDR3 is 16 amino acids. The germline V gene has CDR1 MDHEN and CDR2 SYDVKM. Trimming cost V 5 bases and J 4 bases; bases outside gene matches: 10. The CDR3 sequence: CASSPGGGQGFYGYTF. The CDR3 DNA reads as TGTGCCAGCAGTCCCGGTGGGGGACAGGGGTTCTATGGCTACACCTTC.